This T cell receptor beta chain was documented in a study of control samples from healthy donors and cancer patients. The V gene lost 4 bases and the J gene lost 1 base, with 14 bases spanning the gap. CDR1 and CDR2 from the germline V gene are MNHNY and SVGAGI (reference sequence). CDR3 length equals 15 residues. The method was immunoSEQ multiplex PCR; TCRdb's version includes in-frame clones alone and lacks a portion of them. The sample carries more than 75,000 clones, approximately 80% recorded once. The sequence came from a woman aged 25 to 39 in good health. Sequenced material: blood. This chain links TRBV6-6 with TRBJ2-7, with D uncertain. CDR3 DNA sequence: TGTGCCAGCAGTTCCCCGAGCTTACAGTCCTACGAGCAGTACTTC. Protein sequence: CASSSPSLQSYEQYF.